This T cell receptor (beta chain) was sequenced during a study of blood T cells in healthy people across ages. Study overall: Capture by template switching was about one barcoded beta molecule per two T cells.

A second PCR, run for roughly 7 to 12 cycles, used a sample-barcoded 5' primer plus a J-beta primer mix. TCRdb reanalysed the 5' RACE reads using MiXCR and keeps one entry per CDR3 protein. Counted here are 720,000 or so distinct CDR3 sequences, less than 45% occurring once; the ten biggest clones make up 25% to 35%. The junction had 6 bases not matched to a gene; V was cut back by 5 bases and J by 8 bases. CDR1 and CDR2 (germline): MDHEN, SYDVKM. This CDR3 region has 14 residues. V gene TRBV28 combines with J gene TRBJ1-4; 9 bases match TRBD1. The sequencing sample was made of blood. This TCR came from a man older than 75 in good health. The chain's CDR3 is CASSETGTGEKLFF. In DNA form, the CDR3 reads TGTGCCAGCAGTGAAACCGGGACAGGGGAAAAACTGTTTTTT.